Listed here are 11 T cell receptor beta chains from one sample, sequenced in a study of blood T cell repertoires in COVID-19. The method was immunoSEQ multiplex PCR; TCRdb's version includes in-frame clones alone and lacks a portion of them. The sample carries about 190,000 clones, about 87% recorded once. The sample was peripheral blood. Every receptor here comes from a woman aged 18-29 years who had recovered from COVID-19.

The V gene is TRBV6-5, the J gene TRBJ2-1; 12 positions agree with TRBD2. This CDR3 spans 16 amino acids. Trimming removed 0 bases from V and 8 bases from J; junction bases left unmatched: 5. The germline V gene has CDR1 MNHEY and CDR2 SVGAGI. Here the CDR3 DNA reads TGTGCCAGCAGTTACTCGTCTAGCGGGAGGGCCGATGAGCAGTTCTTC. Translated: CASSYSSSGRADEQFF.

This chain joins TRBV12-3 or TRBV12-4 and TRBJ1-2; no reliable D call. The V end lost 3 bases, the J end lost 2 bases, and 4 bases lay between the germline ends. The CDR3 consists of 12 residues. DNA for the CDR3: TGTGCCAGCAGTTTGGGCAACTATGGCTACACCTTC. Residues: CASSLGNYGYTF.

The rearrangement joins TRBV2 to TRBJ2-7, with 7 bases that match TRBD1. The V gene end was trimmed by 3 bases and the J gene end by 2 bases; junction bases not matched to a gene: 7. CDR3 length equals 15 residues. Looked up from germline, CDR1 is SNHLY and CDR2 is FYNNEI. CDR3 loop: CASSEVRTGTYEQYF. CDR3 sequence (DNA): TGTGCCAGCAGTGAGGTCCGGACAGGTACCTACGAGCAGTACTTC.

This clone was recorded only once. The chain has TRBV6-6 and TRBJ2-1; 7 nucleotides match TRBD2. Germline lookup yields CDR1 MNHNY and CDR2 SVGAGI (reference sequence). CDR3 length: 15 residues. V dropped 5 bases and J dropped 2; count of bases not matched to a gene: 6. Written as DNA, the CDR3 is TGTGCCAGCAGTAATCCCGGGACTACCTACAATGAGCAGTTCTTC. This encodes CASSNPGTTYNEQFF.

This clone has ten or more counts. The chain carries TRBV13 and TRBJ1-6; weak D call: TRBD1 (6 bases). Germline-derived CDR1 and CDR2 are PRHDT and FYEKMQ (reference sequence). The CDR3 has 15 amino acids. V was pared by 8 bases and J by 0 bases, with 11 bases between. The CDR3 protein is CASRQGSSYNSPLHF. CDR3 nucleotides: TGTGCCAGCCGGCAGGGGAGCTCCTATAATTCACCCCTCCACTTT.

DNA of the CDR3: TGTGCCAGCAGCGTAGGGGAGTTTGGTCAGCCCCAGCATTTT. Translating it yields CASSVGEFGQPQHF. V is TRBV9 and J is TRBJ1-5; D is unresolved. V lost 0 bases to trimming and J lost 6 bases, with 10 bases between them. This CDR3 is 14 amino acids long. Germline lookup yields CDR1 SGDLS and CDR2 YYNGEE.

The chain joins TRBV3-1 (or the pseudogene TRBV3-2) to TRBJ2-2; possible D gene TRBD1, 5 bases. The germline V gene has CDR1 LGHDT and CDR2 YNNKEL (reference sequence). The CDR3 extends over 16 amino acids. Trimming took 0 bases from V and 1 from J, leaving 9 bases between them. As DNA, the CDR3 is TGTGCCAGCAGCCAAGATACGACAGTGAACACCGGGGAGCTGTTTTTT. Translated: CASSQDTTVNTGELFF.

The rearrangement joins TRBV7-9 to TRBJ2-7; possibly TRBD1 for D (5 bases). This CDR3 spans 13 amino acids. V lost 4 bases and J lost 4, with 11 bases in between. Per the germline V gene, CDR1 is SEHNR and CDR2 is FQNEAQ (reference sequence). CDR3 protein: CASSSQGLYEQYF. Written as DNA, the CDR3 is TGTGCCAGCAGCTCTCAGGGCCTATACGAGCAGTACTTC. Together with reference TRBV7-9 and TRBJ2-7, the CDR3 gives the full variable domain: DTGVSQNPRHKITKRGQNVTFRCDPISEHNRLYWYRQTLGQGPEFLTYFQNEAQLEKSRLLSDRFSAERPKGSFSTLEIQRTEQGDSAMYLCASSSQGLYEQYFGPGTRLTVT.

The rearrangement uses TRBV5-1 and TRBJ2-5; 11 nucleotides match TRBD2. The CDR3 has 16 residues. Germline V gene sequence: CDR1 SGHRS, CDR2 YFSETQ. The J segment lost 1 base and the V segment lost 4 bases, leaving 6 bases of the junction unmatched. In DNA, the CDR3 is TGCGCCAGCAGCCCTGTGACTAGCGGGATCCAAGAGACCCAGTACTTC. Residues: CASSPVTSGIQETQYF.

This clone showed up just a few times. The J gene is TRBJ1-5, the V gene TRBV19; 8 positions match TRBD1. This CDR3 region has 14 residues. Germline loops: CDR1 LNHDA, CDR2 SQIVND (reference sequence). Trimming at V came to 4 bases and at J to 3 bases, leaving 2 bases not matched to a gene. This chain's CDR3 is CASSRTGLNQPQHF. Here the CDR3 DNA reads TGTGCCAGTAGTAGGACAGGGCTCAATCAGCCCCAGCATTTT.

This clone was detected a few times. The V gene is TRBV7-3, the J gene TRBJ2-7; 10 nucleotides align to TRBD1. The CDR3 covers 16 residues. Germline V gene lookup returns CDR1 SGHTA and CDR2 FQGTGA. Trimming at V came to 5 bases and at J to 5 bases, leaving 12 bases not matched to a gene. The CDR3 nucleotides read TGTGCCAGCAGCCCCCTCGGGGGACAGGGGACCCACGAGCAGTACTTC. The encoded protein is CASSPLGGQGTHEQYF.